The source of this TCR beta chain is a study of T-cell reconstitution after alpha-beta-depleted transplantation in children. Trimming removed 1 base at V and 2 bases at J, with 4 bases between. There are 13 residues in the CDR3. Germline values: CDR1 LGHNA, CDR2 YNFKEQ. This clonotype came up a few times. The target antigen is unknown. Findings and limits, study-wide: Reported findings indicate that, about two months after transplant, alpha-beta T cells came from several hundred expanded clones, which were derived from non-depleted graft cells. Fresh T-cell production supplied most of the T-cell counts and diversity seen one year after transplant.

The TCRbeta library was prepared with unique molecular identifiers. TCRdb re-analysed the PCR reads in MiXCR, keeping a single row per CDR3 protein. The sample contains a few hundred thousand distinct CDR3 sequences, more than 20% of which appear only once. This TCR came from a female patient aged 2-9 years who had a stem cell transplant for congenital amegakaryocytic thrombocytopenia, so the T cells may come from the graft donor. Specimen: PBMCs, mostly from graft donor cells, collected 360 days after TCRalphabeta/CD19-depleted stem cell transplant. The chain couples TRBV4-2 to TRBJ2-3, with unresolved D. CDR3 DNA sequence: TGTGCCAGCAGCCAAGTTTTCACAGATACGCAGTATTTT. It yields the protein CASSQVFTDTQYF.